This is a list of T cell receptor beta chains from one sample in a study of T cells after yellow fever vaccination. TCRdb analysed the 5' RACE reads with MiXCR anew, one entry per CDR3 protein. The sample yields about 31,000 distinct CDR3 sequences, more than 9% seen once. The sequencing used PBMCs, either bulk or a sorted T-cell subset (CD4+, CD8+, memory, or dextramer-sorted; not recorded which), collected roughly 14 days after the first yellow fever vaccination. The receptors originated from a man aged 18 to 29 who received the YFV17D yellow fever vaccine. Both conserved end residues are part of each CDR3. The D gene is left open where the match is weak.

d_call v_call cdr3_aa
TRBD1 TRBV5-4 CASRTGGEVGTEAFF
NA TRBV5-1 CASSLSYGGTGELFF
NA TRBV20-1 CSARAEWTNYGYTF
NA TRBV4-1 CAVRPADYMNTEAFF
NA TRBV27 CASSLSGGGHSGNTIYF
NA TRBV7-9 CASSRSTPPTITDTQYF
TRBD1 TRBV7-2 CASSKSRDSTGELFF
NA TRBV2 CASSLSREKLFF
NA TRBV7-8 CATGDGARDTQYF
NA TRBV20-1 CSATGREHYEQYF
NA TRBV25-1 CASSEYKGAYEQYF